This T cell receptor (delta chain) was captured in a study of γδ T cells in repeated Plasmodium falciparum infection. The wider study: Samples were taken at baseline, before some infections, and 21 days after each. Broader study findings: Malian children's Vdelta2-negative repertoires appeared more expanded and less diverse than Australians'. Over time and infection, Vgamma9/Vdelta2+ repertoires remained highly stable and polyclonal.

TCRdb called clones anew from the multiplex PCR reads with CATT. Counted here are about 50,000 delta-chain clones, 1.5% to 2% occurring once; the ten biggest clones make up 24%. CDR1 is TSWWSYY, CDR2 QGS, per germline. With 0 bases removed from V and 6 bases from J, the gap between germline ends came to 26 bases. This CDR3 is 19 amino acids long. Bulk repertoires came from Vgamma9/Vdelta2+ or Vdelta2-negative gammadelta T cells flow-sorted from PBMC. This clone was seen ten or more times. Antigen: not known. The mismatch at residue 11 between this DNA's translation and the TCRdb protein of a much larger clone likely reflects a read error; the protein shown is translated from the DNA.

The receptor comes from a pool of human donors (malaria-infected and uninfected, not separated). Sequences were obtained from gamma-delta T cells from blood. The rearrangement uses TRDV1 and TRDJ1, with a possible D match to TRDD3 (6 bases). Here the CDR3 reads CALGELGFSTRYWVNKLIF. The CDR3 DNA reads TGTGCTCTTGGGGAACTAGGATTCTCTACCCGTTACTGGGTGAATAAACTCATCTTT.